The sequence of this T cell receptor (beta chain) was determined in a study of shared clonotypes between healthy human individuals. Execution of the assay was at deep level. Template for every sorted-subset replicate PCR totaled about 200 ng DNA, roughly 30,000 T cell genomes. Sequencing used immunoSEQ multiplex PCR; TCRdb keeps in-frame clones, though not all of them. Of roughly 2 million clones in the sample, 85% to 95% were seen once. Deletions cut 2 bases from V and 6 bases from J, with 12 bases between. This CDR3 has 14 residues. Looked up from germline, CDR1 is KGHSH and CDR2 is LQKENI. CD4+ cell separation produced CD45RA+ naive and CD45RA-negative memory subsets.

The sequenced sample was naive CD4+ T cells sorted from blood. Described subset: CD45RA+ positively selected. The chain couples TRBV18 to TRBJ2-3, with D possibly matching TRBD2 (5 bases). This clonotype was sampled from a man between 18 and 35 years old in good health. CDR3 in amino acids: CASSPGWRHDTQYF. In nucleotides, the CDR3 is TGTGCCAGCTCACCAGGGTGGAGGCACGATACGCAGTATTTT.